A single sample is the source of the 32 T cell receptor beta chains below, sequenced in a study of T-cell memory formation after mild COVID-19. From the 5' RACE reads, TCRdb called clonotypes with MiXCR, one entry per CDR3 protein. The repertoire consists of around 310,000 distinct CDR3 sequences, with about a sixth occurring once and the leading ten covering about 20%. The sample consisted of PBMCs or a T cell subset sorted from them (not recorded which). These receptors came from a man between 18 and 29 years old who had mild COVID-19 (a few samples of this study predate the infection). Cell type and time point are not known.

This clonotype appeared a few times. The chain has TRBV7-2 and TRBJ2-3; 13 bases agree with TRBD2. The CDR3 runs to 16 residues. Trimming cost V 5 bases and J 2 bases; bases outside gene matches: 4. The germline gives CDR1 SGHTA, CDR2 FQGNSA. CDR3 sequence: CASSMGLAGFTDTQYF. The DNA for the CDR3 is TGTGCCAGCAGCATGGGACTAGCGGGGTTCACAGATACGCAGTATTTT.

The rearrangement uses TRBV20-1 and TRBJ2-7; possibly TRBD2 for D (6 bases). The CDR3 is 12 residues long. Germline V gene lookup returns CDR1 DFQATT and CDR2 SNEGSKA (reference sequence). Trimming cost V 4 bases and J 5 bases, with 12 bases left between them. The CDR3 loop reads CSAIGGDHEQYF. In nucleotides, the CDR3 is TGCAGTGCTATAGGAGGGGACCACGAGCAGTACTTC.

The chain uses TRBV7-8 and TRBJ1-1; D remains unclear. The germline V and J ends were trimmed by 6 bases and 4 bases, with 15 bases remaining between them. CDR3 length equals 14 residues. Germline loops: CDR1 SGHVS, CDR2 FQNEAQ. CDR3 DNA: TGTGCCAGCAGACTAGCAAGCGGGCCCACTGAAGCTTTCTTT. Translating it yields CASRLASGPTEAFF.

This chain uses TRBV6-2 or TRBV6-3 with TRBJ2-7, with D maybe TRBD1 (6 bases). The CDR3 runs 14 residues. The germline gives CDR1 MNHEY, CDR2 SVGEGT. Trimming left V 5 bases short and J 6 bases short, with 17 bases between. The CDR3: CASSRPTGLGEQYV. Written as DNA, the CDR3 is TGTGCCAGCAGTCGACCCACAGGGCTCGGCGAGCAGTACGTC.

V gene TRBV5-1 combines with J gene TRBJ2-1; D ambiguous. Trimming took 6 bases from V and 2 from J, leaving 6 bases between them. The germline gives CDR1 SGHRS, CDR2 YFSETQ. The CDR3 is 12 amino acids. In DNA, the CDR3 is TGCGCCAGCACCGGAGCCTACAATGAGCAGTTCTTC. Its protein is CASTGAYNEQFF.

In this sample, this clonotype turned up a few times. This chain uses TRBV7-2 with TRBJ2-7, with unresolved D. The germline CDR1 and CDR2 sequences are SGHTA and FQGNSA. The CDR3 is 15 residues long. V dropped 5 bases and J dropped 0 bases, with 14 bases sitting between them. CDR3 DNA: TGTGCCAGCAGCGATCGGCGGTCCAGCTCCTACGAGCAGTACTTC. Its protein is CASSDRRSSSYEQYF.

This clonotype was seen more than once but under ten times. The chain combines TRBV29-1 with TRBJ2-7; TRBD1 or TRBD2 may be the D gene (5 bases each). Trimming took 5 bases from V and 5 from J, leaving 13 bases between them. Germline CDR1 SQVTM, CDR2 ANQGSEA. This CDR3 contains 12 residues. Here the CDR3 DNA reads TGCAGCGTTTCCCATACGGGACACGAGCAGTACTTC. Translation: CSVSHTGHEQYF.

This clonotype was observed a few times. V and J are TRBV7-3 and TRBJ1-1; 7 bases are a match to TRBD1. The germline V gene encodes CDR1 SGHTA and CDR2 FQGTGA. The V gene end was trimmed by 4 bases and the J gene end by 0 bases; junction bases not matched to a gene: 8. The CDR3 totals 16 residues. The CDR3 loop reads CASSSWDRSMNTEAFF. The CDR3 region has the DNA TGTGCCAGCAGCTCCTGGGACAGATCAATGAACACTGAAGCTTTCTTT.

This clonotype has more than one count but fewer than ten. This rearrangement joins TRBV3-1 to TRBJ1-3; no firm D call. The V end lost 1 base, the J end lost 0 bases, and 7 bases lay between the germline ends. The CDR3 length is 15 residues. The germline gives CDR1 LGHDT, CDR2 YNNKEL (reference sequence). In DNA, the CDR3 is TGTGCCAGCAGCCAAGTTGGAGGCTCTGGAAACACCATATATTTT. This sequence encodes CASSQVGGSGNTIYF.

V is TRBV7-9 and J is TRBJ2-2; D remains ambiguous. Germline V lookup: CDR1 SEHNR, CDR2 FQNEAQ (reference sequence). V was trimmed by 1 base and J by 5 bases, leaving 11 bases between them. The CDR3 runs 15 residues. The CDR3 loop is CASSLVQVWTGELFF. In DNA, the CDR3 is TGTGCCAGCAGCTTAGTTCAGGTTTGGACCGGGGAGCTGTTTTTT.

This clonotype was observed a handful of times. The V and J genes are TRBV2 and TRBJ1-5; D is unclear. There are 11 residues in the CDR3. Looked up from germline, CDR1 is SNHLY and CDR2 is FYNNEI. V lost 6 bases, J lost 6 bases, and 6 bases lay in between. The CDR3 here is CASRAGQPQHF. CDR3 DNA sequence: TGTGCCAGCAGAGCAGGTCAGCCCCAGCATTTT.

The chain couples TRBV6-6 to TRBJ2-2; 8 nucleotides align to TRBD2. Trimming at V came to 0 bases and at J to 4 bases, leaving 4 bases not matched to a gene. The CDR3 covers 16 residues. Germline CDR1 is MNHNY and CDR2 is SVGAGI (reference sequence). The CDR3 loop reads CASSYSVGGATGELFF. Here the CDR3 DNA reads TGTGCCAGCAGTTACTCGGTCGGGGGGGCCACCGGGGAGCTGTTTTTT.

In its sample, this clonotype was seen many times. The chain joins TRBV4-2 to TRBJ2-1; TRBD2 matches 10 bases. CDR3 length equals 17 residues. V gave up 0 bases and J gave up 9 bases; unmatched junction bases: 11. The V gene's germline CDR1 is LGHNA and CDR2 YNFKEQ. The CDR3 reads CASSQDSGSGGISEQFF. CDR3 in DNA: TGTGCCAGCAGCCAAGATAGTGGTAGCGGGGGGATCAGTGAGCAGTTCTTC.

This clonotype has only a few counts. The V and J genes are TRBV29-1 and TRBJ1-5; TRBD1 might be the D (6 bases). The V end was cut by 4 bases, the J end by 5 bases, with 15 bases between. Germline V gene data show CDR1 as SQVTM and CDR2 as ANQGSEA. CDR3 length equals 14 residues. This CDR3 reads CSVAETGKDQPQHF. CDR3 in DNA: TGCAGCGTTGCTGAGACAGGAAAAGATCAGCCCCAGCATTTT.

The rearrangement joins TRBV20-1 to TRBJ2-2, with D hard to call. The CDR3 loop spans 13 amino acids. Per germline, CDR1 DFQATT and CDR2 SNEGSKA (reference sequence). Deletions cut 3 bases from V and 4 bases from J, with 9 bases between. The chain's CDR3 is CSARLVSTGELFF. As DNA, the CDR3 is TGCAGTGCTAGGTTGGTCAGCACCGGGGAGCTGTTTTTT.

The table lists this clonotype with many counts. This rearrangement joins TRBV6-2 or TRBV6-3 to TRBJ1-1; perhaps TRBD1 as D (5 bases). The CDR3 runs 13 residues. V was clipped by 2 bases and J by 6 bases, with 10 bases between them. Germline V gives CDR1 MNHEY, CDR2 SVGEGT. CDR3 loop: CASSYGTPPEAFF. CDR3 coding DNA: TGTGCCAGCAGTTACGGGACGCCGCCTGAAGCTTTCTTT.

This chain joins TRBV29-1 and TRBJ2-3, with 7 bases that match TRBD1. V lost 1 base and J lost 4; bases outside the gene matches: 8. Germline V CDR1 and CDR2: SQVTM, ANQGSEA. The CDR3 is 15 residues long. CDR3 bases: TGCAGCGTTGAAGGAATGACAGGGAGCGCAGATACGCAGTATTTT. It is translated as CSVEGMTGSADTQYF.

This clonotype has only a few counts. The chain combines TRBV7-9 with TRBJ1-1; D gene uncertain. This CDR3 comprises 13 residues. Germline-derived CDR1 and CDR2 are SEHNR and FQNEAQ (reference sequence). V shed 4 bases and J shed 4 bases, with 10 bases lying between them. The CDR3 loop reads CASSYGAGTEAFF. CDR3 coding DNA: TGTGCCAGCAGCTATGGAGCGGGCACTGAAGCTTTCTTT. Full variable domain (rest looked up from reference TRBV7-9 and TRBJ1-1): DTGVSQNPRHKITKRGQNVTFRCDPISEHNRLYWYRQTLGQGPEFLTYFQNEAQLEKSRLLSDRFSAERPKGSFSTLEIQRTEQGDSAMYLCASSYGAGTEAFFGQGTRLTVV.

The chain couples TRBV6-5 to TRBJ1-2, with D tentatively TRBD1 (5 bases). Germline loops: CDR1 MNHEY, CDR2 SVGAGI. Trimming pared 10 bases from V and 5 bases from J, leaving 14 bases between. CDR3 length: 12 residues. The CDR3: CATRVVGYGYTF. DNA for the CDR3: TGTGCCACCAGGGTGGTAGGGTATGGCTACACCTTC.

This clonotype occurred a few times. The chain uses TRBV7-2 and TRBJ2-5; D unresolved. The CDR3 contains 13 residues. CDR1 and CDR2 (germline): SGHTA, FQGNSA. With 4 bases removed from V and 3 bases from J, the gap between germline ends came to 9 bases. The CDR3 sequence: CASSSYVEETQYF. The CDR3 DNA sequence: TGTGCCAGCAGCTCATACGTGGAAGAGACCCAGTACTTC.

This clonotype was counted ten times or more. This chain connects TRBV12-3 or TRBV12-4 to TRBJ2-1, with a weak D call TRBD2 (5 bases). The CDR3 is made up of 15 amino acids. Trimming cost V 3 bases and J 0 bases, with 9 bases left between them. The CDR3 sequence is CASSFEGSSYNEQFF. In DNA, the CDR3 is TGTGCCAGCAGTTTCGAGGGCAGCTCCTACAATGAGCAGTTCTTC.

This clonotype occurred many times. The rearrangement uses TRBV2 and TRBJ2-2; D gene unclear. The CDR3 is 14 amino acids. The germline V and J ends were trimmed by 7 bases and 1 base, with 10 bases remaining between them. From germline, CDR1 is SNHLY and CDR2 FYNNEI. The CDR3 protein is CASTVSRNTGELFF. The CDR3 DNA reads as TGTGCCAGCACCGTGAGTAGGAACACCGGGGAGCTGTTTTTT.

This clonotype showed up many times. DNA for the CDR3: TGCGCCAGCAGCTTTACGGGAGATACGCAGTATTTT. Amino acids: CASSFTGDTQYF. J is TRBJ2-3 and V is TRBV5-1; D remains ambiguous. Germline V gene data show CDR1 as SGHRS and CDR2 as YFSETQ. The V gene lost 2 bases and the J gene lost 5 bases, with 6 bases spanning the gap. The CDR3 consists of 12 residues.

A few counts support this clonotype. The J gene is TRBJ1-1, the V gene TRBV10-3; TRBD1 matches 8 bases. CDR3 length: 14 amino acids. Per germline, CDR1 ENHRY and CDR2 SYGVKD. With V trimmed by 9 bases and J by 1 base, 7 bases remained unmatched. The CDR3 coding sequence is TGTGCCATTCGGACAGGGAAGGGGAACACTGAAGCTTTCTTT. Encoded protein: CAIRTGKGNTEAFF.

This clonotype was seen a handful of times. The rearrangement links TRBV14 to TRBJ2-2, with D possibly matching TRBD2 (6 bases). Germline CDR1 SGHDN, CDR2 FVKESK. Trimming stripped 2 bases from V and 6 bases from J, with 7 bases between. The CDR3 has 13 amino acids. CDR3: CASSQRLAGELFF. The CDR3 DNA is TGTGCCAGCAGCCAAAGACTAGCCGGGGAGCTGTTTTTT.

This clonotype was counted many times. This chain uses TRBV5-1 with TRBJ2-3, with a tentative D call TRBD1 (5 bases). Per the germline V gene, CDR1 is SGHRS and CDR2 is YFSETQ. The CDR3 runs to 15 residues. V shed 1 base and J shed 4 bases, with 13 bases lying between them. CDR3 coding DNA: TGCGCCAGCAGCTTGCTACAGGCGGTAGCAGATACGCAGTATTTT. Translating gives CASSLLQAVADTQYF.

The chain employs TRBV28 and TRBJ2-1, with 10 bases identical to TRBD1. With V trimmed by 4 bases and J by 7 bases, 16 bases remained unmatched. CDR3 length: 18 residues. CDR1 is MDHEN, CDR2 SYDVKM, per germline. DNA of the CDR3: TGTGCCAGCAGTTCCTCCACCGGTGGGTGGGACAGGGGTAATGAGCAGTTCTTC. Protein product: CASSSSTGGWDRGNEQFF.

This clonotype was seen many times. The genes are TRBV20-1 and TRBJ2-5; unclear D gene. The CDR3 has 12 residues. Per germline, CDR1 DFQATT and CDR2 SNEGSKA (reference sequence). V was pared by 6 bases and J by 6 bases, with 14 bases between. CDR3 DNA sequence: TGCAGTGCCCAAAGAACCGTTAAGACCCAGTACTTC. This gives the protein CSAQRTVKTQYF.

The chain is built from TRBV5-1 and TRBJ2-3, with D maybe TRBD2 (6 bases). The CDR3 runs to 14 residues. V was pared by 5 bases and J by 2 bases, with 12 bases between. The germline V gene encodes CDR1 SGHRS and CDR2 YFSETQ. CDR3 amino acids: CASREEGSTDTQYF. In DNA form, the CDR3 reads TGCGCCAGCAGAGAGGAGGGATCCACAGATACGCAGTATTTT. The full variable domain, rest sourced from reference TRBV5-1 and TRBJ2-3, is KAGVTQTPRYLIKTRGQQVTLSCSPISGHRSVSWYQQTPGQGLQFLFEYFSETQRNKGNFPGRFSGRQFSNSRSEMNVSTLELGDSALYLCASREEGSTDTQYFGPGTRLTVL.

The CDR3 here is CAIRLGSNQPQHF. For the CDR3, the DNA is TGTGCCATCAGGCTAGGAAGCAATCAGCCCCAGCATTTT. The chain is built from TRBV10-3 and TRBJ1-5; D uncertain. The CDR3 runs 13 residues. Trimming left V 6 bases short and J 1 base short, with 7 bases between. CDR1 is ENHRY and CDR2 is SYGVKD in the germline V gene.

The chain joins TRBV7-2 to TRBJ2-5; no clear D gene. V lost 4 bases to trimming and J lost 5 bases, with 11 bases between them. Germline CDR1 SGHTA, CDR2 FQGNSA. The CDR3 totals 13 residues. The CDR3 DNA is TGTGCCAGCAGCTCTTTTAATGCGGAGACCCAGTACTTC. Translation: CASSSFNAETQYF.

V is TRBV7-8 and J is TRBJ2-3; D may be TRBD1 or TRBD2 (5 bases each). CDR3 length: 16 residues. Trimming left V 5 bases short and J 6 bases short, with 21 bases between. CDR1 and CDR2 (germline): SGHVS, FQNEAQ. The CDR3 region is CASSMGYTGTLDTQYF. The CDR3 bases are TGTGCCAGCAGCATGGGATACACCGGGACCCTGGATACGCAGTATTTT.